Listed here are 22 T cell receptor beta chains from one sample, sequenced in a study of blood T cell repertoires in COVID-19. The repertoire was sequenced with immunoSEQ multiplex PCR; TCRdb's copy has only in-frame clones and lacks some. Seen here are about 220,000 clones, just under 85% observed once, and the top ten hold 1.3%. What was sequenced was PBMCs or T cells enriched from blood (not recorded which). These receptors were obtained from a woman aged 40 to 50 with acute COVID-19.

This clone was detected only a few times. CDR3: CASSPSTGGKGYTF. In nucleotides, the CDR3 is TGTGCCAGCTCACCAAGCACAGGGGGGAAAGGCTACACCTTC. The chain recombines TRBV18 with TRBJ1-2; 8 bases match TRBD1. The CDR3 is 14 amino acids. CDR1 and CDR2 from the germline V gene are KGHSH and LQKENI. Unmatched junction bases numbered 7, after V lost 2 bases and J lost 8 bases.

V and J are TRBV6-6 and TRBJ1-5; a weak D match, TRBD1 (6 bases). Trimming stripped 2 bases from V and 4 bases from J, with 9 bases between. Germline V lookup: CDR1 MNHNY, CDR2 SVGAGI (reference sequence). The CDR3 has 14 amino acids. This CDR3 reads CASSYPQGNQPQHF. CDR3 coding DNA: TGTGCCAGCAGTTACCCCCAGGGGAATCAGCCCCAGCATTTT.

J is TRBJ1-5 and V is TRBV19; TRBD1 matches at 7 bases. CDR1 and CDR2 (germline): LNHDA, SQIVND (reference sequence). V gave up 6 bases and J gave up 4 bases; unmatched junction bases: 6. The CDR3 sequence is 14 residues long. This chain's CDR3 is CASRDRRGNQPQHF. CDR3 sequence (DNA): TGTGCCAGTAGGGACAGGAGAGGGAATCAGCCCCAGCATTTT.

The genes are TRBV5-4 and TRBJ2-7; a weak D match, TRBD1 (6 bases). The length of the CDR3 is 14 residues. CDR1 and CDR2 from the germline V gene are SGHNT and YYREEE (reference sequence). V lost 2 bases and J 5 bases, leaving 14 bases between the germline ends. In nucleotides, the CDR3 is TGTGCCAGCAGCTTCTCGCTCAGGGGCAACGAGCAGTACTTC. Its protein is CASSFSLRGNEQYF.

The rearrangement links TRBV27 to TRBJ1-5; D is possibly TRBD1 (5 bases). Trimming removed 0 bases from V and 4 bases from J, with 10 bases in between. Germline values: CDR1 MNHEY, CDR2 SMNVEV (reference sequence). There are 15 residues in the CDR3. CDR3 in amino acids: CASSLSRGINQPQHF. The CDR3 DNA is TGTGCCAGCAGTTTATCAAGGGGTATTAATCAGCCCCAGCATTTT.

The V gene is TRBV4-1, the J gene TRBJ2-7; 9 bases line up with TRBD2. The CDR3 has 16 residues. V was clipped by 4 bases and J by 7 bases; unmatched bases: 14. Germline V gene sequence: CDR1 MGHRA, CDR2 YSYEKL. Here the CDR3 DNA reads TGCGCCAGCAGCCCCTTTAGGCGTGCGGGGGGGGAAGAGCAGTACTTC. Its translation is CASSPFRRAGGEEQYF.

This chain connects TRBV6-5 to TRBJ1-2, with 8 bases fitting TRBD1. J was trimmed by 4 bases and V by 9 bases; bases with no gene match: 10. The CDR3 is made up of 14 amino acids. Germline V lookup: CDR1 MNHEY, CDR2 SVGAGI. The CDR3 DNA sequence: TGTGCCAGTAGTCAGGGGGCGGGAGTCTATGGCTACACCTTC. Protein: CASSQGAGVYGYTF.

The chain combines TRBV10-3 with TRBJ1-6; maybe TRBD1 (5 bases). This CDR3 region has 16 residues. The V and J ends lost 2 bases and 2 bases respectively, with 10 bases between them. Germline V gives CDR1 ENHRY, CDR2 SYGVKD. CDR3 DNA sequence: TGTGCCATCAGTGAGGGGGACTCACCCTATAATTCACCCCTCCACTTT. It codes for CAISEGDSPYNSPLHF.

This clone showed up just a few times. The chain employs TRBV12-3 or TRBV12-4 and TRBJ2-2; D unresolved. This CDR3 is 11 amino acids long. With 8 bases removed from V and 6 bases from J, the gap between germline ends came to 7 bases. The chain's CDR3 is CASRRSGELFF. The CDR3 region has the DNA TGTGCCAGCCGCCGGTCCGGGGAGCTGTTTTTT.

The chain uses TRBV11-2 and TRBJ2-7; 10 nucleotides line up with TRBD1. This CDR3 comprises 18 residues. Germline loops: CDR1 SGHAT, CDR2 FQNNGV. J was trimmed by 2 bases and V by 5 bases; bases with no gene match: 15. The CDR3: CASSLRRSGTGVPYEQYF. CDR3 DNA: TGTGCCAGCAGCCTCCGACGAAGTGGGACAGGGGTCCCCTACGAGCAGTACTTC. Full variable domain (outside the CDR3, taken from reference TRBV11-2 and TRBJ2-7): EAGVAQSPRYKIIEKRQSVAFWCNPISGHATLYWYQQILGQGPKLLIQFQNNGVVDDSQLPKDRFSAERLKGVDSTLKIQPAKLEDSAVYLCASSLRRSGTGVPYEQYFGPGTRLTVT.

V is TRBV19 and J is TRBJ2-5, with TRBD1 matching over 10 bases. The CDR3 extends over 14 amino acids. Germline V gene data show CDR1 as LNHDA and CDR2 as SQIVND (reference sequence). V gave up 3 bases and J gave up 4 bases; unmatched junction bases: 2. The DNA of the CDR3 is TGTGCCAGTAGTATCGACAGGGGGCGAGAGACCCAGTACTTC. It codes for CASSIDRGRETQYF.

This chain connects TRBV5-1 to TRBJ1-1, with a tentative D call TRBD1 (6 bases). The CDR3 has 13 residues. CDR1 SGHRS and CDR2 YFSETQ come from the germline V gene. Trimming shortened V by 1 base and J by 8 bases, and 12 bases separated the two germline ends. CDR3 coding DNA: TGCGCCAGCAGCTTGTGGCAGGACAGAGAAGCTTTCTTT. Amino acid sequence: CASSLWQDREAFF. The full variable domain, in which reference TRBV5-1 and TRBJ1-1 provide the parts outside the CDR3, is KAGVTQTPRYLIKTRGQQVTLSCSPISGHRSVSWYQQTPGQGLQFLFEYFSETQRNKGNFPGRFSGRQFSNSRSEMNVSTLELGDSALYLCASSLWQDREAFFGQGTRLTVV.

The chain links TRBV5-6 to TRBJ1-2, with D perhaps matching TRBD1 (6 bases). Germline V lookup: CDR1 SGHDT, CDR2 YYEEEE. The CDR3 has 16 residues. The V gene lost 4 bases and the J gene lost 4 bases, with 20 bases spanning the gap. This CDR3 is CASSLGSRQVSYGYTF. The CDR3 DNA sequence: TGTGCCAGCAGCCTGGGGTCCAGACAGGTTAGCTATGGCTACACCTTC.

There are a few counts of this clone. The J gene is TRBJ1-1, the V gene TRBV2; the D gene is possibly TRBD1 (5 bases). The CDR3 spans 12 residues. V lost 3 bases and J 5 bases, leaving 7 bases between the germline ends. CDR1 is SNHLY and CDR2 is FYNNEI in the germline V gene. CDR3 region: CASSDGGTEAFF. CDR3 DNA sequence: TGTGCCAGCAGTGATGGGGGGACTGAAGCTTTCTTT.

The J gene is TRBJ1-1, the V gene TRBV20-1, with D possibly matching TRBD1 (6 bases). The CDR3 has 11 amino acids. From germline, CDR1 is DFQATT and CDR2 SNEGSKA (reference sequence). V was shortened by 4 bases and J by 6 bases, with 9 bases between the two germline ends. The CDR3 DNA sequence: TGCAGTGCTATCAGGGGCGCTGAAGCTTTCTTT. Translating gives CSAIRGAEAFF.

The CDR3 DNA is TGTGCCAGCAGCCAAGAAGAGTCGGGACTAGCGTTCTCCTACGAGCAGTACTTC. This encodes CASSQEESGLAFSYEQYF. The rearrangement uses TRBV4-2 and TRBJ2-7, with 10 bases aligning to TRBD2. Germline CDR1 LGHNA, CDR2 YNFKEQ. The length of the CDR3 is 18 residues. J was trimmed by 0 bases and V by 0 bases; bases with no gene match: 8.

V usage is TRBV6-2 or TRBV6-3 and J usage is TRBJ2-7, with TRBD2 as a possible D gene (6 bases). Between the trimmed V and J ends, which lost 0 bases and 6 bases, there was a span of 9 bases. Germline V gene lookup returns CDR1 MNHEY and CDR2 SVGEGT. This CDR3 is 13 amino acids long. This CDR3 is CASSYSRRGEQYF. The DNA for the CDR3 is TGTGCCAGCAGTTACTCCCGGAGGGGCGAGCAGTACTTC.

The chain links TRBV30 to TRBJ1-2; D gene ambiguous. V was pared by 2 bases and J by 0 bases, with 7 bases between. Looked up from germline, CDR1 is GTSNPN and CDR2 is SVGIG (reference sequence). This CDR3 contains 13 residues. The CDR3 DNA follows: TGTGCCTGGAGTTCGGTGCCTAACTATGGCTACACCTTC. Its protein is CAWSSVPNYGYTF.

The chain uses TRBV19 and TRBJ2-7; the D is unclear. The CDR3 has 13 amino acids. Germline values: CDR1 LNHDA, CDR2 SQIVND (reference sequence). V lost 10 bases and J lost 3, with 16 bases in between. CDR3 sequence reads: CAIGPGPFYEQYF. Written as DNA, the CDR3 is TGTGCCATTGGTCCGGGTCCATTCTACGAGCAGTACTTC.

The chain has TRBV5-6 and TRBJ1-6, with D possibly being TRBD1 (6 bases). Germline CDR1 and CDR2: SGHDT and YYEEEE. V was clipped by 3 bases and J by 7 bases, with 14 bases between them. The CDR3 covers 15 residues. CDR3: CASSSGGPKNSPLHF. The DNA for the CDR3 is TGTGCCAGCAGCTCCGGGGGGCCGAAAAATTCACCCCTCCACTTT.

The chain recombines TRBV7-9 with TRBJ1-1; maybe TRBD1 (6 bases). Germline V lookup: CDR1 SEHNR, CDR2 FQNEAQ (reference sequence). The CDR3 loop spans 17 amino acids. V lost 5 bases to trimming and J lost 1 base, with 20 bases between them. CDR3: CASSLGQVFRGNTEAFF. The CDR3 region has the DNA TGTGCCAGCAGCCTCGGCCAGGTGTTCAGGGGGAACACTGAAGCTTTCTTT.

The DNA of the CDR3 is TGTGCCAGCGTCCCAAGCGACTACTTCTACGAGCAGTACTTC. Translation gives CASVPSDYFYEQYF. The J gene is TRBJ2-7, the V gene TRBV28, with a tentative D call TRBD2 (5 bases). Germline-derived CDR1 and CDR2 are MDHEN and SYDVKM. V gave up 8 bases and J gave up 3 bases, with 17 bases separating them. The CDR3 length is 14 residues.